This TCR beta chain was identified during a study of CD8+ T cells in alopecia areata. There are a few counts of this clone. Its antigen remains unidentified. Germline loops: CDR1 SGHRS, CDR2 YFSETQ. CDR3 size: 16 residues. With 4 bases clipped from V and 2 bases from J, the junction kept 11 bases outside the gene matches. RNA was extracted and reverse transcribed into cDNA as the sequencing template. Assay used: immunoSEQ multiplex PCR; TCRdb lists only in-frame clones, some missing. The sample includes more than 95,000 clones, 41% of them seen just once. Both CD4+ and CD8+ T cells were separated by sorting PBMCs. The study's findings and limits: Tissue-resident alphabeta T cells belonging to normal skin likewise get sequenced within scalp specimens. In patients, TCRs were shared less clearly than in mice, and HLA may possibly be involved.

The sequence was collected from a human donor with alopecia areata. The specimen sequenced was CD4+ T cells sorted from blood. The rearrangement joins TRBV5-1 to TRBJ2-7, with 8 bases lining up with TRBD1. Here the CDR3 reads CASSTGQGRGTYEQYF. The DNA of the CDR3 is TGCGCCAGCAGCACCGGACAGGGTAGGGGCACCTACGAGCAGTACTTC.